The rows below give T cell receptor beta chains drawn from one sample of a study of cytomegalovirus exposure and HLA in healthy donors. Clones were read by immunoSEQ multiplex PCR, and TCRdb kept only the in-frame ones, dropping some. The sample lists roughly 120,000 clones, roughly 82% occurring once. The specimen was PBMCs. These receptors were taken from a woman aged 60-75 years in good health and CMV-seropositive. Each CDR3 is given with its conserved first and last residue. A D gene is named only where the DNA matches it firmly. Clone size is stated in some rows and not others, as once, few, many or a class when expanded.

j_call: TRBJ1-2; clone_size: .; d_call: .; v_call: TRBV21-1; cdr3_nt: TGTGCCAGCATTTATCTACTAGGGCACGGCTACACCTTC; cdr3_aa: CASIYLLGHGYTF
j_call: TRBJ2-2; clone_size: .; d_call: TRBD2; v_call: TRBV5-6; cdr3_nt: TGTGCCAGCAGCTTGGTGATAGCGGGAGCCGGGGAGCTGTTTTTT; cdr3_aa: CASSLVIAGAGELFF
j_call: TRBJ1-2; clone_size: .; d_call: TRBD1; v_call: TRBV9; cdr3_nt: TGTGCCAGCAGAGCTACAGGGGGCCAGGGCTACACCTTC; cdr3_aa: CASRATGGQGYTF
j_call: TRBJ1-3; clone_size: .; d_call: TRBD1; v_call: TRBV2; cdr3_nt: TGTGCCAGCAGTGCCACACTCAACAGGGGAACCACCATATATTTT; cdr3_aa: CASSATLNRGTTIYF
j_call: TRBJ2-7; clone_size: .; d_call: TRBD1; v_call: TRBV18; cdr3_nt: TGTGCCAGCTCACTCGGGACAGGGGTCTACGAGCAGTACTTC; cdr3_aa: CASSLGTGVYEQYF
j_call: TRBJ1-4; clone_size: .; d_call: .; v_call: TRBV5-6; cdr3_nt: TGTGCCAGCAGCTCTTACCGGGAGGAACTGTTTTTT; cdr3_aa: CASSSYREELFF
j_call: TRBJ2-3; clone_size: .; d_call: TRBD2; v_call: TRBV7-6; cdr3_nt: TGTGCCAGCAGCCCTAGGGGAGTTCTAGCGGGAGGTGGAACAGATACGCAGTATTTT; cdr3_aa: CASSPRGVLAGGGTDTQYF
j_call: TRBJ2-5; clone_size: .; d_call: .; v_call: TRBV7-2; cdr3_nt: TGTGCCACCCAGGGGGCTAGCGGGGCCGAGACCCAGTACTTC; cdr3_aa: CATQGASGAETQYF
j_call: TRBJ2-7; clone_size: .; d_call: .; v_call: TRBV28; cdr3_nt: TGTGCCAGCAGTTACGACTATCGGGGGACCTACGAGCAGTACTTC; cdr3_aa: CASSYDYRGTYEQYF
j_call: TRBJ2-5; clone_size: few; d_call: TRBD1; v_call: TRBV5-4; cdr3_nt: TGTGCCAGCAGCCTCCCGGGACAGCGGGAGACCCAGTACTTC; cdr3_aa: CASSLPGQRETQYF
j_call: TRBJ2-2; clone_size: .; d_call: TRBD1; v_call: TRBV7-2; cdr3_nt: TGTGCCAGCAGTTTAGGACAGGGTAACACCGGGGAGCTGTTTTTT; cdr3_aa: CASSLGQGNTGELFF
j_call: TRBJ1-3; clone_size: .; d_call: .; v_call: TRBV19; cdr3_nt: TGTGCCAGTAGTATAGAGAACAGCTCTGGAAACACCATATATTTT; cdr3_aa: CASSIENSSGNTIYF
j_call: TRBJ1-5; clone_size: .; d_call: TRBD1; v_call: TRBV19; cdr3_nt: TGTGCCAGTAGTACCCGGACAGGGGGCACTCAGCCCCAGCATTTT; cdr3_aa: CASSTRTGGTQPQHF
j_call: TRBJ2-7; clone_size: few; d_call: .; v_call: TRBV4-3; cdr3_nt: TGCGCCAGCAGCCAACTGACCGAGGGAAGCTCCTTCTACGAGCAGTACTTC; cdr3_aa: CASSQLTEGSSFYEQYF